This entry lists 27 T cell receptor beta chains sequenced from one sample in a study of cytomegalovirus exposure and HLA in healthy donors. Primers for the PCR totalled 60 Vbeta and 13 Jbeta. Sequencing used immunoSEQ multiplex PCR; TCRdb keeps in-frame clones, though not all of them. The data show 140,000 or so clones, approximately 80% seen once. Material: PBMCs. Source of these receptors: a woman in her 40s in good health and CMV-seropositive.

A single count supports this clone. CDR3 protein: CASKVGGNYEQYF. The DNA for the CDR3 is TGTGCCAGCAAGGTGGGAGGGAACTACGAGCAGTACTTC. The chain recombines TRBV6-5 with TRBJ2-7; 7 bases map to TRBD2. Per germline, CDR1 MNHEY and CDR2 SVGAGI. V trimming: 7 bases; J trimming: 3 bases; junction bases outside the gene matches: 6. The CDR3 runs to 13 residues.

The chain recombines TRBV6-5 with TRBJ1-6, with 10 bases that match TRBD1. The CDR3 is 15 residues long. CDR1 MNHEY and CDR2 SVGAGI come from the germline V gene. The V gene end was trimmed by 5 bases and the J gene end by 10 bases; junction bases not matched to a gene: 8. CDR3 nucleotide sequence: TGTGCCAGCAGTCCCTCCGGGACAGGGGACTCACCCCTCCACTTT. It yields the protein CASSPSGTGDSPLHF.

CDR3 sequence: CATSLADTDTQYF. For the CDR3, the DNA is TGTGCCACCTCACTAGCGGACACAGATACGCAGTATTTT. The V gene is TRBV15, the J gene TRBJ2-3; 8 bases line up with TRBD2. CDR3 length: 13 residues. CDR1 is LNHNV, CDR2 YYDKDF, per germline (reference sequence). Germline trimming cut 8 bases from V and 2 bases from J; bases unmatched to any gene: 3.

CDR3 in DNA: TGTGCCAGCAGTTTAAAACAGGCCTATGGCTACACCTTC. Its translation is CASSLKQAYGYTF. V and J are TRBV27 and TRBJ1-2; D is perhaps TRBD1 (5 bases). CDR3 size: 13 residues. From germline, CDR1 is MNHEY and CDR2 SMNVEV (reference sequence). V was cut by 2 bases and J by 4 bases, with 8 bases left in between.

The chain employs TRBV7-2 and TRBJ2-5; 11 bases match TRBD2. V dropped 5 bases and J dropped 1; count of bases not matched to a gene: 6. The CDR3 spans 16 residues. CDR1 is SGHTA, CDR2 FQGNSA, per germline. CDR3 residues: CASSKTSGATQETQYF. As DNA, the CDR3 is TGTGCCAGCAGCAAGACTAGCGGGGCGACCCAAGAGACCCAGTACTTC.

The rearrangement joins TRBV9 to TRBJ2-2; D is possibly TRBD1 (5 bases). Germline V gene lookup returns CDR1 SGDLS and CDR2 YYNGEE. V gave up 0 bases and J gave up 4 bases, with 13 bases separating them. This CDR3 is 16 amino acids long. The CDR3 region is CASSVGGRVGTGELFF. CDR3 sequence (DNA): TGTGCCAGCAGCGTAGGAGGCAGGGTGGGCACCGGGGAGCTGTTTTTT.

The DNA of the CDR3 is TGTGCCAGCAGTTACGGGAGGAGCGGGTTCACAGATACGCAGTATTTT. Amino acid sequence: CASSYGRSGFTDTQYF. The V call is TRBV6-5, the J call TRBJ2-3, with D maybe TRBD2 (6 bases). Germline CDR1 reads MNHEY; CDR2 reads SVGAGI. This CDR3 comprises 16 residues. Trimming stripped 2 bases from V and 2 bases from J, with 14 bases between.

The rearrangement uses TRBV11-2 and TRBJ2-2; 10 nucleotides align to TRBD1. V was clipped by 2 bases and J by 5 bases; unmatched bases: 8. Per the germline V gene, CDR1 is SGHAT and CDR2 is FQNNGV. The CDR3 totals 17 residues. The CDR3 DNA sequence: TGTGCCAGCAGCTTAATGGGCCGGGACAGGGGAACCGGGGAGCTGTTTTTT. It is translated as CASSLMGRDRGTGELFF.

The V gene is TRBV27, the J gene TRBJ2-7; 9 nucleotides align to TRBD2. V lost 6 bases, J lost 7 bases, and 10 bases stayed unmatched. This CDR3 has 14 residues. Per germline, CDR1 MNHEY and CDR2 SMNVEV (reference sequence). CDR3 coding DNA: TGTGCCAGCAGCTCCGGGACTAGCTTGCGTGAGCAGTACTTC. It is translated as CASSSGTSLREQYF.

The V call is TRBV18, the J call TRBJ2-1, with 10 bases aligning to TRBD1. The CDR3 has 15 residues. Germline V gene data show CDR1 as KGHSH and CDR2 as LQKENI. V dropped 6 bases and J dropped 7; count of bases not matched to a gene: 9. The CDR3 DNA sequence: TGTGCCAGCTCCCCAGGGGGGACAGGGGTGAATGAGCAGTTCTTC. It codes for CASSPGGTGVNEQFF.

Of note for this clone: One end of the junction varies from germline; a read error may be responsible. The chain recombines TRBV7-9 with TRBJ2-7, with 7 positions matching TRBD1. CDR1 SEHNR and CDR2 FQNEAQ come from the germline V gene (reference sequence). This CDR3 has 10 residues. The CDR3 region has the DNA TGTGCCAGCAGTCGGGACAGTATCCACTTC. Translated: CASSRDSIHF.

The J gene is TRBJ2-2, the V gene TRBV7-9; D ambiguous. CDR1 and CDR2 from the germline V gene are SEHNR and FQNEAQ (reference sequence). V was shortened by 3 bases and J by 1 base, with 15 bases between the two germline ends. The CDR3 length is 17 residues. CDR3 amino acids: CASSLVSRALNTGELFF. CDR3 coding DNA: TGTGCCAGCAGCTTGGTGAGTCGAGCTTTGAACACCGGGGAGCTGTTTTTT.

V is TRBV7-8 and J is TRBJ2-7, with 11 nucleotides matching TRBD2. V was pared by 5 bases and J by 4 bases, with 13 bases of the junction left unmatched. The CDR3 totals 17 residues. The germline V gene encodes CDR1 SGHVS and CDR2 FQNEAQ. CDR3 in DNA: TGTGCCAGCAGCGTTGGGACTAGCGGCCAATTTGTGTACGAGCAGTACTTC. Translated, it gives CASSVGTSGQFVYEQYF. Complete variable domain (other parts from reference TRBV7-8 and TRBJ2-7): GAGVSQSPRYKVAKRGQDVALRCDPISGHVSLFWYQQALGQGPEFLTYFQNEAQLDKSGLPSDRFFAERPEGSVSTLKIQRTQQEDSAVYLCASSVGTSGQFVYEQYFGPGTRLTVT.

This clone appeared a single time. The rearrangement links TRBV5-5 to TRBJ1-5, with D hard to call. The CDR3 loop spans 15 amino acids. V dropped 4 bases and J dropped 0 bases, with 11 bases sitting between them. Germline loops: CDR1 SGHKS, CDR2 YYEKEE (reference sequence). The CDR3 nucleotides read TGTGCCAGCAGCAAGACATCGTATAGCAATCAGCCCCAGCATTTT. It encodes CASSKTSYSNQPQHF.

The chain combines TRBV2 with TRBJ2-3; a possible D gene is TRBD1 (5 bases). V lost 8 bases to trimming and J lost 5 bases, with 20 bases between them. Per the germline V gene, CDR1 is SNHLY and CDR2 is FYNNEI. The CDR3 is made up of 15 amino acids. As DNA, the CDR3 is TGTGCCAGCTGCGGCAGGGCTCCCCCCAAAGATACGCAGTATTTT. Translated, it gives CASCGRAPPKDTQYF.

A word on this clone: An end of the junction differs from the germline gene, which may be a read error. The chain links TRBV7-9 to TRBJ2-2; D call uncertain. Germline V gives CDR1 SEHNR, CDR2 FQNEAQ (reference sequence). The CDR3 totals 12 residues. DNA of the CDR3: TGTTCCAGCAGCTTTACGGCCGGGGAGCTGTTTTTT. Its translation: CSSSFTAGELFF.

The V call is TRBV7-2, the J call TRBJ1-1, with 8 bases matching TRBD1. Trimming cost V 5 bases and J 0 bases; bases outside gene matches: 5. Germline-derived CDR1 and CDR2 are SGHTA and FQGNSA. This CDR3 has 15 amino acids. CDR3 bases: TGTGCCAGCAGCGAAACAGGGGGAATGAACACTGAAGCTTTCTTT. Amino acids: CASSETGGMNTEAFF.

This sequence joins TRBV5-4 and TRBJ2-2; 9 bases are shared with TRBD2. CDR3 length: 16 amino acids. V trimming: 0 bases; J trimming: 3 bases; junction bases outside the gene matches: 3. Germline CDR1 SGHNT, CDR2 YYREEE (reference sequence). The CDR3 here is CASSLGGTSYTGELFF. The CDR3 DNA follows: TGTGCCAGCAGCTTGGGGGGGACTAGCTACACCGGGGAGCTGTTTTTT.

V is TRBV5-4 and J is TRBJ2-3; TRBD2 might be the D (6 bases). CDR3 length: 13 residues. Germline CDR1 is SGHNT and CDR2 is YYREEE (reference sequence). V was pared by 2 bases and J by 3 bases, with 7 bases between. CDR3 region: CASSFSGTDTQYF. The CDR3, as DNA: TGTGCCAGCAGCTTCAGCGGGACAGATACGCAGTATTTT. The whole variable domain, filled in from reference TRBV5-4 and TRBJ2-3, reads ETGVTQSPTHLIKTRGQQVTLRCSSQSGHNTVSWYQQALGQGPQFIFQYYREEENGRGNFPPRFSGLQFPNYSSELNVNALELDDSALYLCASSFSGTDTQYFGPGTRLTVL.

The chain uses TRBV28 and TRBJ2-3; a possible D gene is TRBD1 (6 bases). In germline, CDR1 is MDHEN, CDR2 SYDVKM. Trimming shortened V by 8 bases and J by 4 bases, and 16 bases separated the two germline ends. The CDR3 runs to 14 residues. The CDR3 DNA reads as TGTGCCAGCTCTTTTAACAGGGACGCAGATACGCAGTATTTT. It yields the protein CASSFNRDADTQYF.

The chain carries TRBV30 and TRBJ1-2, with D perhaps TRBD1 (6 bases). Germline CDR1 reads GTSNPN; CDR2 reads SVGIG (reference sequence). Trimming cost V 5 bases and J 3 bases, with 16 bases left between them. The CDR3 is 14 amino acids. The CDR3 loop is CAWVDSGFYYGYTF. The CDR3 DNA follows: TGTGCCTGGGTGGACAGCGGATTCTACTATGGCTACACCTTC. Using reference TRBV30 and TRBJ1-2 for the parts outside the CDR3, the full variable domain is SQTIHQWPATLVQPVGSPLSLECTVEGTSNPNLYWYRQAAGRGLQLLFYSVGIGQISSEVPQNLSASRPQDRQFILSSKKLLLSDSGFYLCAWVDSGFYYGYTFGSGTRLTVV.

V and J are TRBV4-3 and TRBJ2-5; 7 bases match TRBD2. The J call is uncertain, as TRBJ2-7 better fits the DNA end. The CDR3 contains 16 residues. CDR1 and CDR2 from the germline V gene are LGHNA and YSLEER. CDR3 region: CASSQGDGGSSYEQYF. The CDR3 DNA follows: TGCGCCAGCAGCCAAGGGGACGGCGGGAGCTCCTACGAGCAGTACTTC.

The chain employs TRBV7-6 and TRBJ1-6; D is possibly TRBD1 (6 bases). The CDR3 has 14 residues. CDR1 SGHVS and CDR2 FNYEAQ come from the germline V gene. The ends were cut back, 5 bases at V and 6 bases at J, with 11 bases in the middle. The CDR3 reads CASSPGHFNSPLHF. The CDR3 DNA follows: TGTGCCAGCAGCCCGGGACATTTTAATTCACCCCTCCACTTT. Together with reference TRBV7-6 and TRBJ1-6, the CDR3 gives the full variable domain: GAGVSQSPRYKVTKRGQDVALRCDPISGHVSLYWYRQALGQGPEFLTYFNYEAQQDKSGLPNDRFSAERPEGSISTLTIQRTEQRDSAMYRCASSPGHFNSPLHFGNGTRLTVT.

CDR3: CASSFGQGAANEQFF. In DNA, the CDR3 is TGTGCCAGCAGCTTTGGGCAGGGGGCGGCCAATGAGCAGTTCTTC. The gene calls are TRBV5-4 and TRBJ2-1; TRBD1 matches at 8 bases. Losses at the gene ends were 2 bases for V and 6 bases for J; bases not matched to a gene: 7. The V gene's germline CDR1 is SGHNT and CDR2 YYREEE (reference sequence). The length of the CDR3 is 15 residues.

In this sample, this clone turned up once. The chain employs TRBV2 and TRBJ2-2; 7 positions match TRBD1. Germline V CDR1 and CDR2: SNHLY, FYNNEI. The CDR3 totals 15 residues. The V and J ends lost 5 bases and 3 bases, in that order; junction bases with no gene match: 6. CDR3 in amino acids: CASSSTGTDTGELFF. The CDR3 DNA sequence: TGTGCCAGCAGTTCGACAGGGACGGACACCGGGGAGCTGTTTTTT.

This clone was picked up one time. The chain joins TRBV9 to TRBJ2-1, with 8 bases fitting TRBD1. Germline CDR1 and CDR2: SGDLS and YYNGEE. V lost 0 bases to trimming and J lost 9 bases; unmatched junction nucleotides: 8. The CDR3 consists of 15 residues. In nucleotides, the CDR3 is TGTGCCAGCAGCGTAGCAGGGACAGGTTTGTTTGAGCAGTTCTTC. Translated: CASSVAGTGLFEQFF.

The gene calls are TRBV5-6 and TRBJ1-2; weak D call: TRBD1 (5 bases). The V end lost 4 bases, the J end lost 5 bases, and 15 bases lay between the germline ends. Germline CDR1 reads SGHDT; CDR2 reads YYEEEE. This CDR3 has 14 amino acids. The CDR3 region has the DNA TGTGCCAGCAGCCCTTGGCAGGGAAGTTATGGCTACACCTTC. As protein: CASSPWQGSYGYTF.